Reported below is one TCR beta chain. The CDR3 sequence is 13 residues long. The V end was cut by 11 bases, the J end by 4 bases, with 16 bases between. CDR1 is SGHTA and CDR2 is FQGTGA in the germline V gene. Libraries for TCRalpha and TCRbeta carried sample barcodes and unique molecular identifiers via 5'RACE. TCRdb independently ran MiXCR on the 5' RACE reads; one entry per CDR3 protein. The repertoire holds about 470,000 distinct CDR3 sequences, with about 23% as singletons. This sample was taken from a study of T-cell memory formation after mild COVID-19. The V call is TRBV7-3, the J call TRBJ2-3, with D maybe TRBD2 (6 bases). The receptor was derived from an adult woman who had mild COVID-19 (a few samples of this study predate the infection). Cell type and time point are not known. The specimen was PBMCs or a T cell subset sorted from them (not recorded which). This chain's CDR3 is CALPGGKADTQYF. The DNA of the CDR3 is TGTGCCCTCCCAGGAGGGAAGGCAGATACGCAGTATTTT.